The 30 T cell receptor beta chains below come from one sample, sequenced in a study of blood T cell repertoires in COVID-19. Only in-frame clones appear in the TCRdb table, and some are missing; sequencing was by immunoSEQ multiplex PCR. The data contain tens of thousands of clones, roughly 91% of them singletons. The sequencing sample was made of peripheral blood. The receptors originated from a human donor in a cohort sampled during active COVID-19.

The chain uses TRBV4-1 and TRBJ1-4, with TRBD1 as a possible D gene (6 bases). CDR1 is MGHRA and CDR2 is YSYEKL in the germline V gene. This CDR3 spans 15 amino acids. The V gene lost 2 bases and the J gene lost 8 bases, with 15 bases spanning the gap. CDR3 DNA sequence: TGCGCCAGCAGCCAATGGAACAGGGACGAGGAAAAACTGTTTTTT. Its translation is CASSQWNRDEEKLFF.

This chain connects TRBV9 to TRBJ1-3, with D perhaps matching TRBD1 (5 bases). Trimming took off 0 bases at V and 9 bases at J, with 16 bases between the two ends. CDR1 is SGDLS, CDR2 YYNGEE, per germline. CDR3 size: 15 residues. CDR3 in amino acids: CASSVEGPGVGTIYF. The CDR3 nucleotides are TGTGCCAGCAGCGTAGAGGGACCGGGGGTCGGCACCATATATTTT.

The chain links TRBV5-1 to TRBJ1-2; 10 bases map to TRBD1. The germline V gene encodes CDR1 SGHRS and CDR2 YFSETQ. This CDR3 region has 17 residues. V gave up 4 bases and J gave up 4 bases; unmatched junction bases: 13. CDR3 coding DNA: TGCGCCAGCAGCACCGGGACAGGGGCTTCAAGCGGCTATGGCTACACCTTC. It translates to CASSTGTGASSGYGYTF. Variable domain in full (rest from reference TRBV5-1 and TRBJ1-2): KAGVTQTPRYLIKTRGQQVTLSCSPISGHRSVSWYQQTPGQGLQFLFEYFSETQRNKGNFPGRFSGRQFSNSRSEMNVSTLELGDSALYLCASSTGTGASSGYGYTFGSGTRLTVV.

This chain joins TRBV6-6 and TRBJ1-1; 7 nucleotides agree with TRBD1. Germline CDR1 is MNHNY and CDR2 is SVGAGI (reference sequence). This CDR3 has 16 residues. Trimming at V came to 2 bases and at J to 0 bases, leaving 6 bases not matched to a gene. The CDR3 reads CASSYKQGRMNTEAFF. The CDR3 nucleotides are TGTGCCAGCAGTTACAAACAGGGGCGAATGAACACTGAAGCTTTCTTT.

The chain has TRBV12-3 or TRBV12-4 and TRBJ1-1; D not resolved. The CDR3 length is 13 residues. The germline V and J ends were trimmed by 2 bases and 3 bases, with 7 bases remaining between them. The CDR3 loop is CASSLQRDTEAFF. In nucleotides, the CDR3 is TGTGCCAGCAGTTTACAGAGGGACACTGAAGCTTTCTTT.

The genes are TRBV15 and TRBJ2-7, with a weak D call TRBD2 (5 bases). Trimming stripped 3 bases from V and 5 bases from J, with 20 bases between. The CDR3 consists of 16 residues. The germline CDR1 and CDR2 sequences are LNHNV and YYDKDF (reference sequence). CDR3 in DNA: TGTGCCACCAGCAGCCCCCGGGGTTACCCTCGCCACGAGCAGTACTTC. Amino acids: CATSSPRGYPRHEQYF.

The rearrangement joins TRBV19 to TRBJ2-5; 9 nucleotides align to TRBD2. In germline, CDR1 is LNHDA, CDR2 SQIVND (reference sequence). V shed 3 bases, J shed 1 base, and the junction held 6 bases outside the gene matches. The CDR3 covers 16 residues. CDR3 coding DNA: TGTGCCAGTAGTATGTACGGCGGGAGGGTCCAAGAGACCCAGTACTTC. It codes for CASSMYGGRVQETQYF. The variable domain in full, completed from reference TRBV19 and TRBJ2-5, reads DGGITQSPKYLFRKEGQNVTLSCEQNLNHDAMYWYRQDPGQGLRLIYYSQIVNDFQKGDIAEGYSVSREKKESFPLTVTSAQKNPTAFYLCASSMYGGRVQETQYFGPGTRLLVL.

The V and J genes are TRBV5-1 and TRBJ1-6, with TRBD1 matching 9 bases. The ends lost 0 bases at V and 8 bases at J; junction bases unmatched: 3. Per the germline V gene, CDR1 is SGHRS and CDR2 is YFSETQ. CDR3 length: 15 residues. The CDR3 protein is CASSLEGQGDSPLHF. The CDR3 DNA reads TGCGCCAGCAGCTTGGAGGGACAGGGTGATTCACCCCTCCACTTT.

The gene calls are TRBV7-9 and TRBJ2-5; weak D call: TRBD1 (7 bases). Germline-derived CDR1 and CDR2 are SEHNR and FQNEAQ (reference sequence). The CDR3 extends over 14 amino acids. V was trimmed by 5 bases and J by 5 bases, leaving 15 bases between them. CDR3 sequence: CASSTGDRAETQYF. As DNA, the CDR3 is TGTGCCAGCAGCACGGGAGACAGGGCTGAGACCCAGTACTTC.

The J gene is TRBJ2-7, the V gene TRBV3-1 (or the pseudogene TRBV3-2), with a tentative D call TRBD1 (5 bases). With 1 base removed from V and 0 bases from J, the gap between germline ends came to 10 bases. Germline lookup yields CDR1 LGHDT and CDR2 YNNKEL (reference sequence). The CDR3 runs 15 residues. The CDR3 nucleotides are TGTGCCAGCAGCCAAGGACAGACCCTCTCCTACGAGCAGTACTTC. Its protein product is CASSQGQTLSYEQYF.

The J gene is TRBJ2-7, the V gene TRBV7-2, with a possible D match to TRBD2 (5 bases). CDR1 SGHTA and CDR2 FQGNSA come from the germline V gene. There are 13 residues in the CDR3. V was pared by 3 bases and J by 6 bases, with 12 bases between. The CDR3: CASSLEVEGEQYF. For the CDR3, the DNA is TGTGCCAGCAGCTTGGAGGTCGAAGGCGAGCAGTACTTC.

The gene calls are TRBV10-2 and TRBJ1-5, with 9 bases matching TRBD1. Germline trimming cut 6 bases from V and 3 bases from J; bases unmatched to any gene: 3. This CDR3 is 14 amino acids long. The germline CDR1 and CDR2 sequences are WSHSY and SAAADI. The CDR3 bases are TGCGCCAGCAGACAGGGGGCTGTCAATCAGCCCCAGCATTTT. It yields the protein CASRQGAVNQPQHF.

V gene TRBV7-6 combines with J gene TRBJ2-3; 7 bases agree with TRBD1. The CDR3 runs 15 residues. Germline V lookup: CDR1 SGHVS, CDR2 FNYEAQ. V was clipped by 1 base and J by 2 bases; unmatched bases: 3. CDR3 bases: TGTGCCAGCAGCTTAGGGGGACAGTCCACAGATACGCAGTATTTT. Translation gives CASSLGGQSTDTQYF.

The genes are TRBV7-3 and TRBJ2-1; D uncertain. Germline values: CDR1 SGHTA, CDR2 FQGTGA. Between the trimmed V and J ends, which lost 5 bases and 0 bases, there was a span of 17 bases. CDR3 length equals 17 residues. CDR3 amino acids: CASSALPGASSYNEQFF. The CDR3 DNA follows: TGTGCCAGCAGCGCCTTGCCCGGAGCTAGCTCCTACAATGAGCAGTTCTTC.

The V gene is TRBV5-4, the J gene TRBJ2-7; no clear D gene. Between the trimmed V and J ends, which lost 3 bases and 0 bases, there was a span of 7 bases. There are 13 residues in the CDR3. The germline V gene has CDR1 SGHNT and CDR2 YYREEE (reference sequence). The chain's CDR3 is CASSSTSSYEQYF. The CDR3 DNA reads TGTGCCAGCAGCTCGACATCCTCCTACGAGCAGTACTTC.

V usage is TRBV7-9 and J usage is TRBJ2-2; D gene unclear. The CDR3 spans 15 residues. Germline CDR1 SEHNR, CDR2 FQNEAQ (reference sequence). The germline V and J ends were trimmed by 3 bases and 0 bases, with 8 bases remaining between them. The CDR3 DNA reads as TGTGCCAGCAGCTTTTCCACAACGAACACCGGGGAGCTGTTTTTT. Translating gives CASSFSTTNTGELFF.

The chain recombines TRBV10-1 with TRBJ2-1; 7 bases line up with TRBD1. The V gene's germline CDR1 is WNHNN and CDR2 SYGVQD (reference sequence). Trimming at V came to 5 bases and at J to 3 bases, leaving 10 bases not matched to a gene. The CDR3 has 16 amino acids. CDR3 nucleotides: TGCGCCAGCAGTCGATCCGGGACAGTTAACTACAATGAGCAGTTCTTC. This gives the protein CASSRSGTVNYNEQFF.

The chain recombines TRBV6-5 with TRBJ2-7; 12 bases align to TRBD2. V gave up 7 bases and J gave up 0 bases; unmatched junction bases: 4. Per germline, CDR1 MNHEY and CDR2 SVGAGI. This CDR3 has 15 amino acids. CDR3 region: CASNGLAGPSYEQYF. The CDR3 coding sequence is TGTGCCAGCAACGGACTAGCGGGACCCTCCTACGAGCAGTACTTC.

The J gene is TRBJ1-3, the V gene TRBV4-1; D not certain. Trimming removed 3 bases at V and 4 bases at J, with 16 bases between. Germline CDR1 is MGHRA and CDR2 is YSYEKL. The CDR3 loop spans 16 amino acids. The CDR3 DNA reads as TGCGCCAGCAGCCAGTCAACAGCCCGGTCGGGAAACACCATATATTTT. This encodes CASSQSTARSGNTIYF.

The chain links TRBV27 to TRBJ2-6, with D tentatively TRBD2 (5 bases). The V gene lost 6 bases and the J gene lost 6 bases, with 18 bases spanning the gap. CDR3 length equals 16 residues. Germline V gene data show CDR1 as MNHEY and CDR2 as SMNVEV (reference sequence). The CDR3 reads CASSPGGGGPANVLTF. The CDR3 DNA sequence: TGTGCCAGCAGCCCCGGAGGCGGCGGTCCGGCCAACGTCCTGACTTTC.

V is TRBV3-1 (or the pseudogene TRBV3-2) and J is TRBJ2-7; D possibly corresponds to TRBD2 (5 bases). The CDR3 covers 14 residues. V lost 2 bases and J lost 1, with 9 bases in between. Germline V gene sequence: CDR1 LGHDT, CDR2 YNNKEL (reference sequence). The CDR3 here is CASSQPGVSYEQYF. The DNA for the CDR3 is TGTGCCAGCAGCCAACCCGGGGTATCCTACGAGCAGTACTTC.

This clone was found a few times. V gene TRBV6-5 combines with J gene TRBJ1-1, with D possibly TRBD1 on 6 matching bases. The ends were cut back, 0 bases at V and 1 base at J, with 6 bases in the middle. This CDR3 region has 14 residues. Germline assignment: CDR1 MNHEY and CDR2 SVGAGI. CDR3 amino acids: CASSYSGANTEAFF. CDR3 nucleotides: TGTGCCAGCAGTTACTCGGGGGCGAACACTGAAGCTTTCTTT.

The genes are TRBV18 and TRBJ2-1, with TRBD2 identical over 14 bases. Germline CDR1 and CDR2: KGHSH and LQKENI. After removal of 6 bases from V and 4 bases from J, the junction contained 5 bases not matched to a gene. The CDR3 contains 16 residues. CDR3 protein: CASSSGTSGGYNEQFF. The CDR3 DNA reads TGTGCCAGCTCTTCCGGGACTAGCGGGGGTTACAATGAGCAGTTCTTC.

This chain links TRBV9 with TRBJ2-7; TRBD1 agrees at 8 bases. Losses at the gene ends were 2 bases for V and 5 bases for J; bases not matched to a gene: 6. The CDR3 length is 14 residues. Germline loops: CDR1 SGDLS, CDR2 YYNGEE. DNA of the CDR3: TGTGCCAGCAGCGTGGGCAGGGGGCCGGACGAGCAGTACTTC. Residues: CASSVGRGPDEQYF. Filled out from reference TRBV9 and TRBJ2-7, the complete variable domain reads DSGVTQTPKHLITATGQRVTLRCSPRSGDLSVYWYQQSLDQGLQFLIQYYNGEERAKGNILERFSAQQFPDLHSELNLSSLELGDSALYFCASSVGRGPDEQYFGPGTRLTVT.

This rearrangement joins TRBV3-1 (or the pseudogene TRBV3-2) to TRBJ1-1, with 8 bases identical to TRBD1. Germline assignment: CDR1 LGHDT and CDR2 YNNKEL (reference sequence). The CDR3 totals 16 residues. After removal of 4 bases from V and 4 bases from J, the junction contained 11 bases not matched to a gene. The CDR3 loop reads CASSPRDRSSGTEAFF. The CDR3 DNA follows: TGTGCCAGCAGCCCCCGGGACAGGAGTTCGGGCACTGAAGCTTTCTTT.

In DNA form, the CDR3 reads TGTGCCAGCAGCTTCGTCTCTGAGCAGTTCTTC. This encodes CASSFVSEQFF. The chain has TRBV7-9 and TRBJ2-1; D uncertain. Germline V gene lookup returns CDR1 SEHNR and CDR2 FQNEAQ (reference sequence). Trimming removed 3 bases from V and 9 bases from J, with 6 bases in between. There are 11 residues in the CDR3.

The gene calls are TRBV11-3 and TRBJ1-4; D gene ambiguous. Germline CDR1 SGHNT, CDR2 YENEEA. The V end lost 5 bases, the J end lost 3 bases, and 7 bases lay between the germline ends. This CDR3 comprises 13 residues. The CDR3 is CASSDGANEKLFF. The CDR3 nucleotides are TGTGCCAGCAGCGACGGGGCTAATGAAAAACTGTTTTTT.

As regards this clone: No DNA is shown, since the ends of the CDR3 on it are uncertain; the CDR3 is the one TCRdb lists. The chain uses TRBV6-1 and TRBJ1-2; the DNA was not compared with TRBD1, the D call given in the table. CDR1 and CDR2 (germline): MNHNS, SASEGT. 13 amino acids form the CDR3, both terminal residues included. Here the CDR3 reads CASSEVGPGTDLF.

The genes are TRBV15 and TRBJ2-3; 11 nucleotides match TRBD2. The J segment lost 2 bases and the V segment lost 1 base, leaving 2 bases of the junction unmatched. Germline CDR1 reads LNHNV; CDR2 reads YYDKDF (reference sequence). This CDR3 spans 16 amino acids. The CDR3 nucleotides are TGTGCCACCAGCAGAGGACTAGCGGGACACACAGATACGCAGTATTTT. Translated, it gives CATSRGLAGHTDTQYF.

The DNA of the CDR3 is TGTGCCAGCAGTATTAACGGACAGGATCCCTACGAGCAGTACTTC. Translating gives CASSINGQDPYEQYF. V and J are TRBV7-3 and TRBJ2-7, with TRBD1 matching over 7 bases. This CDR3 is built from 15 residues. Germline CDR1 SGHTA, CDR2 FQGTGA. V gave up 6 bases and J gave up 2 bases; unmatched junction bases: 10.